Detailed here is one T cell receptor (beta chain). Per the germline V gene, CDR1 is MGHDK and CDR2 is SYGVNS. Trimming took 3 bases from V and 1 from J, leaving 6 bases between them. The CDR3 covers 13 residues. The method was immunoSEQ multiplex PCR; TCRdb's version includes in-frame clones alone and lacks a portion of them. The table has roughly 150,000 clones, about 89% seen once; the top ten hold around 3.4%. This sample stems from a study of cytomegalovirus exposure and HLA in healthy donors. This chain joins TRBV25-1 and TRBJ2-5; weak D call: TRBD1 (5 bases). The sequence derives from a woman aged 18-30 years in good health and CMV-seropositive. Sequencing used PBMCs. CDR3 amino acids: CASSETVQETQYF. CDR3 DNA: TGTGCCAGCAGTGAGACAGTCCAAGAGACCCAGTACTTC.